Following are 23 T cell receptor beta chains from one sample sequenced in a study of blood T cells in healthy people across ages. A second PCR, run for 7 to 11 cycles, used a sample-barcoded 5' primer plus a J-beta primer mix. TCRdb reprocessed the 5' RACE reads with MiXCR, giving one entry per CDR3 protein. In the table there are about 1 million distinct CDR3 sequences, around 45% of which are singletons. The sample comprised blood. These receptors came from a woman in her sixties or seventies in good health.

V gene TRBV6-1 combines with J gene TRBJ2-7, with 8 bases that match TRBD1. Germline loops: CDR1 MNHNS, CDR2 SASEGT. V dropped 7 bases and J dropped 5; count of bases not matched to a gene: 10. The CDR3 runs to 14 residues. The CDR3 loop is CASTRQGMSDEQYF. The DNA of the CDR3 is TGTGCCAGCACTAGACAGGGGATGTCTGACGAGCAGTACTTC.

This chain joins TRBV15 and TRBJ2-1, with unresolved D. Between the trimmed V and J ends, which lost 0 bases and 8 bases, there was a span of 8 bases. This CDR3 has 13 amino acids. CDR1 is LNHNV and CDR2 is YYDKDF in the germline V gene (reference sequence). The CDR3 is CATSRDQGHEQFF. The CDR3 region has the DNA TGTGCCACCAGCAGAGATCAAGGTCATGAGCAGTTCTTC.

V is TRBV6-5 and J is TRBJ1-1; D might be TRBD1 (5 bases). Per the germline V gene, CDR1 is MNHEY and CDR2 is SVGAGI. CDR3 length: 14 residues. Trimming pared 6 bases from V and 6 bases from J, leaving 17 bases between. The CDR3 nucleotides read TGTGCCAGCAGGGGGACCGGACTCCTCTCTGAAGCTTTCTTT. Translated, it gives CASRGTGLLSEAFF.

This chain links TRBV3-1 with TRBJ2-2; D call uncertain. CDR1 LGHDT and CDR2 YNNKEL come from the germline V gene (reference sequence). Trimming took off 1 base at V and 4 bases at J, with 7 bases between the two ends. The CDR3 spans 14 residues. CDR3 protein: CASSQAVATGELFF. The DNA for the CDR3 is TGTGCCAGCAGCCAAGCGGTGGCCACCGGGGAGCTGTTTTTT.

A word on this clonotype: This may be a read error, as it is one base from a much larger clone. CDR3 amino acids: CASSRQGRGFRDTQYF. The CDR3 region has the DNA TGTGCCAGCAGCCGCCAGGGACGGGGATTTAGAGATACGCAGTATTTT. This chain joins TRBV7-2 and TRBJ2-3; the D call may be TRBD1 or TRBD2 (5 bases each). Deletions cut 5 bases from V and 5 bases from J, with 20 bases between. This CDR3 has 16 amino acids. Germline CDR1 is SGHTA and CDR2 is FQGNSA.

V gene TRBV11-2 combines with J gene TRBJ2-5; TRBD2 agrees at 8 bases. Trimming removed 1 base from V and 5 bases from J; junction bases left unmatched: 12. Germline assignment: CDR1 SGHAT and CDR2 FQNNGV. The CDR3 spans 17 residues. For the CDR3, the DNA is TGTGCCAGCAGCTTAGGGGTTATGGGACTAGAGGGCGAGACCCAGTACTTC. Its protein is CASSLGVMGLEGETQYF.

The CDR3 DNA reads as TGTGCCAGCAGCCCCCCCGGACTAGCGATCTACAATGAGCAGTTCTTC. Protein: CASSPPGLAIYNEQFF. The chain carries TRBV7-9 and TRBJ2-1; 9 bases line up with TRBD2. The CDR3 covers 16 residues. Germline CDR1 reads SEHNR; CDR2 reads FQNEAQ (reference sequence). With V trimmed by 5 bases and J by 3 bases, 8 bases remained unmatched. The full variable domain, its missing parts supplied by reference TRBV7-9 and TRBJ2-1, is DTGVSQNPRHKITKRGQNVTFRCDPISEHNRLYWYRQTLGQGPEFLTYFQNEAQLEKSRLLSDRFSAERPKGSFSTLEIQRTEQGDSAMYLCASSPPGLAIYNEQFFGPGTRLTVL.

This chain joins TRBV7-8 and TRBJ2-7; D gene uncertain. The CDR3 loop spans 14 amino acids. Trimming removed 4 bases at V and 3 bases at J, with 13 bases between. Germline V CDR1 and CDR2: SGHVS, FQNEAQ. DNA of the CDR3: TGTGCCAGCAGCTCCCCAGCGCCGGGCTACGAGCAGTACTTC. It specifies CASSSPAPGYEQYF.

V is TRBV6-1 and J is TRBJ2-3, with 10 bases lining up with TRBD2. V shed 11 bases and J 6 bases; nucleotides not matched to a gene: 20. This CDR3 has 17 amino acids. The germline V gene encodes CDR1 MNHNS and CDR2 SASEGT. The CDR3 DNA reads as TGTGCCGCACAATTACCGGGACTAGCGAGGAGGTGGGATACGCAGTATTTT. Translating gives CAAQLPGLARRWDTQYF.

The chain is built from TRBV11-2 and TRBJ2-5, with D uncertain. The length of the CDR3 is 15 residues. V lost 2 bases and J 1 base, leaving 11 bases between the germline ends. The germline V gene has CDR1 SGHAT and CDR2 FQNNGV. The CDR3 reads CASSLMGGPQETQYF. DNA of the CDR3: TGTGCCAGCAGCTTAATGGGCGGCCCCCAAGAGACCCAGTACTTC.

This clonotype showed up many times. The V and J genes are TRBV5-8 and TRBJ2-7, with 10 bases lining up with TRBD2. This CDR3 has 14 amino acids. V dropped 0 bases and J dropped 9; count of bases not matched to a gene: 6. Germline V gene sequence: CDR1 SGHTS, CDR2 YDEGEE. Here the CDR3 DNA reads TGTGCCAGCAGCTTGGTTCTAGCGGGAGTCGCGCAGTACTTC. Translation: CASSLVLAGVAQYF.

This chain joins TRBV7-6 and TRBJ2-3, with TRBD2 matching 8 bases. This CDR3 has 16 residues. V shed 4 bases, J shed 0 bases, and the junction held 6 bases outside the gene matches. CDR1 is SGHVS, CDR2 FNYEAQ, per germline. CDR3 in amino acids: CASSSFAGGSTDTQYF. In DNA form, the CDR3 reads TGTGCCAGCAGCTCATTTGCGGGAGGCAGCACAGATACGCAGTATTTT.

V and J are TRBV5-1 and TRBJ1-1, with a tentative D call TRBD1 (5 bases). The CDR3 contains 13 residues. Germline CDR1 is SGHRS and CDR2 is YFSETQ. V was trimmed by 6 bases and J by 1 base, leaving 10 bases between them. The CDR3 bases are TGCGCCAGCACAAAAACAGGGAACACTGAAGCTTTCTTT. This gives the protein CASTKTGNTEAFF.

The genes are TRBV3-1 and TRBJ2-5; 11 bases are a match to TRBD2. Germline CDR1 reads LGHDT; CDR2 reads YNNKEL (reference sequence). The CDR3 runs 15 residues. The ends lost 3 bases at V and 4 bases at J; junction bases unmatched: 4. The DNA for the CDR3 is TGTGCCAGCAGCCACCCCCTAGCGGGAGGAGAGACCCAGTACTTC. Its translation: CASSHPLAGGETQYF.

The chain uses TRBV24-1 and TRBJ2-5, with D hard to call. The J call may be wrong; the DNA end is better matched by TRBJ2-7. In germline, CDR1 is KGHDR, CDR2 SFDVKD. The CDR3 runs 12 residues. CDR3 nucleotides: TGTGCCACCAGCAAGATAGGCTACGAGCAGTACTTC. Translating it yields CATSKIGYEQYF.

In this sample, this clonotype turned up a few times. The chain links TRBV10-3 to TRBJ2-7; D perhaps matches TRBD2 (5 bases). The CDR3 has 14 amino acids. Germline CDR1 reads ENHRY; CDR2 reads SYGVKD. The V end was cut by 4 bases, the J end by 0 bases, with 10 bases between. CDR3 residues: CAISVKAASYEQYF. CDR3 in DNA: TGTGCCATCAGTGTGAAAGCGGCCTCCTACGAGCAGTACTTC.

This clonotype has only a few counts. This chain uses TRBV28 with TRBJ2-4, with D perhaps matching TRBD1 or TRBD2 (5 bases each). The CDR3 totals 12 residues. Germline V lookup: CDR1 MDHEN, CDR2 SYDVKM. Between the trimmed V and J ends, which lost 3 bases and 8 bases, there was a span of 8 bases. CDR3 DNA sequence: TGTGCCAGCAGTTTGGGGACGTACATTCAGTACTTC. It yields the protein CASSLGTYIQYF.

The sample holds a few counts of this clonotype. The CDR3 DNA reads TGTGCCAGCAGCAGCGGGACTAGCGTTAGCACAGATACGCAGTATTTT. Its protein is CASSSGTSVSTDTQYF. This chain joins TRBV9 and TRBJ2-3; 10 positions agree with TRBD2. The V and J ends lost 4 bases and 0 bases, in that order; junction bases with no gene match: 5. Germline V gives CDR1 SGDLS, CDR2 YYNGEE. The CDR3 is made up of 16 amino acids.

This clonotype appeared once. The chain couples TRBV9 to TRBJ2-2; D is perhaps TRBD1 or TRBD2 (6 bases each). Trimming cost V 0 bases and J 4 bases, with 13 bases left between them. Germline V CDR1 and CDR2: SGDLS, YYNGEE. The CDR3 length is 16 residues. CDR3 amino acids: CASSVAVGGGTGELFF. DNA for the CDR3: TGTGCCAGCAGCGTAGCTGTGGGGGGCGGCACCGGGGAGCTGTTTTTT. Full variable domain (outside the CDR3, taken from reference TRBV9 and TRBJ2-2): DSGVTQTPKHLITATGQRVTLRCSPRSGDLSVYWYQQSLDQGLQFLIQYYNGEERAKGNILERFSAQQFPDLHSELNLSSLELGDSALYFCASSVAVGGGTGELFFGEGSRLTVL.

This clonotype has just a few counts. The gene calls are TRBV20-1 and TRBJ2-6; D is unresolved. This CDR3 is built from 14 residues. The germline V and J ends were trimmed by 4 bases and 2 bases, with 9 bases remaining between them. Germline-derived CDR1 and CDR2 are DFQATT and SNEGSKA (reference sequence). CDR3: CSANSIAGANVLTF. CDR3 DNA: TGCAGTGCTAACAGCATAGCTGGGGCCAACGTCCTGACTTTC.

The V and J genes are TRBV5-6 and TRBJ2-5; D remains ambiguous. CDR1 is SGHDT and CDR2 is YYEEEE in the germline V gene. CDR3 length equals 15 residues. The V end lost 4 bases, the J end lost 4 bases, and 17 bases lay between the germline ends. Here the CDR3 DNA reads TGTGCCAGCAGCCCCGGACCCGACTCGGGAGAGACCCAGTACTTC. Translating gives CASSPGPDSGETQYF. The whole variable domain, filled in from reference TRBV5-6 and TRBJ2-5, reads DAGVTQSPTHLIKTRGQQVTLRCSPKSGHDTVSWYQQALGQGPQFIFQYYEEEERQRGNFPDRFSGHQFPNYSSELNVNALLLGDSALYLCASSPGPDSGETQYFGPGTRLLVL.

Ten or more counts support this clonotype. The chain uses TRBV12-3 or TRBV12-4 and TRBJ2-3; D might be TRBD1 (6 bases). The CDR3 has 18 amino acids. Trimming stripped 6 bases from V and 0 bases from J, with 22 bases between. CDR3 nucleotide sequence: TGTGCCAGCAGCCGCACAGGGCTAGGACAAACTAGCACAGATACGCAGTATTTT. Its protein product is CASSRTGLGQTSTDTQYF.

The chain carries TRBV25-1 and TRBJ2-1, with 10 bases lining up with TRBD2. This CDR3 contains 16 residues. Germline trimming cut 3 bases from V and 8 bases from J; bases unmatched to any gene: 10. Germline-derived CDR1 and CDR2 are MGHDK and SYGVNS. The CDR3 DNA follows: TGTGCCAGCAGTGAGGGTATGCTAGCGGGGGCCTATGAGCAGTTCTTC. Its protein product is CASSEGMLAGAYEQFF.